Shown below are 5 T cell receptor beta chains from a single sample sequenced in a study of T cells in women clearing cervical HPV infection. Profiled with immunoSEQ multiplex PCR; TCRdb holds only in-frame clones, not every one. There are 25,000 or so clones in the sample, with 7.5% to 9.5% held by the top ten. The sequenced sample was blood buffy coat. The receptor set was obtained from a woman aged 18-70 years with a cervical HPV16 infection that either progressed to CIN3+ or cleared (not recorded which).

About this clone: A read error may produce the germline difference seen at one junction end. The read falls 3 residues short of the CDR3 end, and the missing part is taken from the germline J gene. This chain links TRBV7-7 with TRBJ2-5; D is possibly TRBD1 (6 bases). CDR1 and CDR2 (germline): SSHAT, FNYEAQ (reference sequence). The CDR3 has 14 residues. CDR3 sequence: CASSSTGYGKTQYF. CDR3 DNA (partial): TGTGCTAGCAGCTCTACAGGGTATGGAAAGACC.

This clone is identified as medium-sized (0.01 to 0.1%) from frequency. Read data end 3 residues before the CDR3 end; the end is taken from the germline J gene. The V call is TRBV29-1, the J call TRBJ1-2, with 7 bases that match TRBD1. The germline V gene has CDR1 SQVTM and CDR2 ANQGSEA. Trimming took 6 bases from V and 4 from J; bases not matched to a gene: 8. The CDR3 totals 13 residues. The CDR3 loop is CSVGGGASYGYTF. CDR3 bases read: TGCAGCGTAGGAGGGGGCGCCAGCTATGGC.

In regard to this clone: The read halts 3 residues ahead of the CDR3 end, with the missing end drawn from the germline J gene. This chain uses TRBV20-1 with TRBJ1-2, with a tentative D call TRBD1 (6 bases). V lost 6 bases and J lost 4, with 12 bases in between. Germline V gene lookup returns CDR1 DFQATT and CDR2 SNEGSKA (reference sequence). The CDR3 runs 12 residues. The DNA read from the CDR3 is TGCAGTGCACACACAGGGACCTATGGC. Translation: CSAHTGTYG. The CDR3, in full, reads CSAHTGTYGYTF.

As regards this clone: Sequence at one end of the junction differs from germline and may be a read error. The read stops 3 residues short of the end of the CDR3; the missing end is completed from the germline J gene. The J gene is TRBJ2-7, the V gene TRBV4-2; 7 bases fit TRBD1. The CDR3 extends over 14 amino acids. Germline V lookup: CDR1 LGHNA, CDR2 YNFKEQ. Partial CDR3 DNA: TGCGCCAGCAGCCGAGGACAGGCGTCCTACGAG. Residues: CASSRGQASYE. The whole CDR3 is CASSRGQASYEQYF.

According to its frequency, this clone is medium-sized (0.01 to 0.1%). The observed sequence ends 3 residues before the CDR3 terminus, with the missing tail filled in from the germline J gene. V usage is TRBV10-1 and J usage is TRBJ1-3; perhaps TRBD1 as D (6 bases). Trimming left V 8 bases short and J 5 bases short, with 16 bases between. CDR1 and CDR2 from the germline V gene are WNHNN and SYGVQD (reference sequence). The CDR3 runs 14 residues. This CDR3 is CASVGGAGRNTIYF. The part of the CDR3 DNA that was read is TGCGCCAGCGTCGGGGGGGCGGGTAGAAACACC.